This T cell receptor (beta chain) was sequenced for a study of blood T cell repertoires in COVID-19. Study overall: PBMCs, B-cell-depleted T cells, or T cells were the source of the cDNA or gDNA that made up the material.

CDR3 length: 13 amino acids. Germline V gives CDR1 SGHTA, CDR2 FQGNSA. The V end was cut by 0 bases, the J end by 8 bases, with 10 bases between. Clones were sequenced by immunoSEQ multiplex PCR, and TCRdb holds only the in-frame ones, with some missing. The sample lists under 300,000 clones, 80% to 85% occurring once. Sample: peripheral blood. The TCR originated in a woman aged 18-29 years with acute or convalescent COVID-19. The chain is built from TRBV7-2 and TRBJ1-2, with D possibly matching TRBD1 (5 bases). The CDR3 here is CASSLASAGGYTF. CDR3 DNA: TGTGCCAGCAGCTTAGCCAGTGCAGGGGGCTACACCTTC.